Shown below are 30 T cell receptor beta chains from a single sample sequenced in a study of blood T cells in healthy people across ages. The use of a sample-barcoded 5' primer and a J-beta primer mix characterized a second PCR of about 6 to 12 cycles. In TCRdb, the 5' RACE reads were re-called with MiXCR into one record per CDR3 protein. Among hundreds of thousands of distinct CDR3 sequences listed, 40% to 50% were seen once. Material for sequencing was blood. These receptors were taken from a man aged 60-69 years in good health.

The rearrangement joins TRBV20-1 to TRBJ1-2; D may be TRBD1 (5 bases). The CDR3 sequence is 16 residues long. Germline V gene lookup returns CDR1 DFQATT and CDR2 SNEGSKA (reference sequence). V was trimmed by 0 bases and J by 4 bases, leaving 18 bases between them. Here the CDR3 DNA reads TGCAGTGCTAGAGATTCTGAGACAGCTTTAGCCTATGGCTACACCTTC. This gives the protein CSARDSETALAYGYTF.

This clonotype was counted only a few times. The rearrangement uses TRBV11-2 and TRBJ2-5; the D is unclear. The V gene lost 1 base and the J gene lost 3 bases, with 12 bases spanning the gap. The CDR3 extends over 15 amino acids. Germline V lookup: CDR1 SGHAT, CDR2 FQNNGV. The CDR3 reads CASSLGKQSKETQYF. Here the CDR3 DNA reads TGTGCCAGCAGCTTAGGGAAGCAGTCGAAAGAGACCCAGTACTTC.

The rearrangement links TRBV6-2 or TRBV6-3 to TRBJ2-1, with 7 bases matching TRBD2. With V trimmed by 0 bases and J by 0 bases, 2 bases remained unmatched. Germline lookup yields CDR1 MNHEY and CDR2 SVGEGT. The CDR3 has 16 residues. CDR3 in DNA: TGTGCCAGCAGTTACTCCCCTAGCGGCTCCTACAATGAGCAGTTCTTC. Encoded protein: CASSYSPSGSYNEQFF.

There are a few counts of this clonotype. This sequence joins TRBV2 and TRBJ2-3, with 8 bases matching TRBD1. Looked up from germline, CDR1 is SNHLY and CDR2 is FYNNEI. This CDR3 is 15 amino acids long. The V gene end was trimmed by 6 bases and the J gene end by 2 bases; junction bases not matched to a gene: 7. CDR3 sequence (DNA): TGTGCCAGCAGAAGACAGGGGTTAGACACAGATACGCAGTATTTT. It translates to CASRRQGLDTDTQYF.

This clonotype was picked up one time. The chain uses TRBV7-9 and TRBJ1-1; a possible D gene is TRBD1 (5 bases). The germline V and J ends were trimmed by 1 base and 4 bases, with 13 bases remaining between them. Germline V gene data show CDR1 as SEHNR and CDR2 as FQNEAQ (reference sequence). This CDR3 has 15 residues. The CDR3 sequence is CASSLGTGVFTEAFF. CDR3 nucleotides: TGTGCCAGCAGCTTAGGGACGGGGGTTTTCACTGAAGCTTTCTTT.

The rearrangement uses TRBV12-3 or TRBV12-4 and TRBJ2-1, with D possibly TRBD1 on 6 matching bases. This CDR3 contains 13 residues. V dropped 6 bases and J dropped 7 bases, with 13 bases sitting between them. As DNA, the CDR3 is TGTGCCAGCAGCACAAATCAGGGGAATGAGCAGTTCTTC. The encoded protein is CASSTNQGNEQFF.

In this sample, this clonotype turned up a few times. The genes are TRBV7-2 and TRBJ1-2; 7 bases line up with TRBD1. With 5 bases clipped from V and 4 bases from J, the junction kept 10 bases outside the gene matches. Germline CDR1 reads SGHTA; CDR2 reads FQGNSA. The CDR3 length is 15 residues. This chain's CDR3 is CASSPQTGVGYGYTF. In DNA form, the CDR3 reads TGTGCCAGCAGCCCCCAAACAGGGGTAGGCTATGGCTACACCTTC.

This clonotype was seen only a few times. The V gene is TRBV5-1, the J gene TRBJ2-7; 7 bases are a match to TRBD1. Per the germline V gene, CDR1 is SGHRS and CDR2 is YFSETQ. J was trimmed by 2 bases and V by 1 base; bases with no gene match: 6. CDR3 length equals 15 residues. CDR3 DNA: TGCGCCAGCAGCTTGATGGGACAGAGTGCCTACGAGCAGTACTTC. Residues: CASSLMGQSAYEQYF.

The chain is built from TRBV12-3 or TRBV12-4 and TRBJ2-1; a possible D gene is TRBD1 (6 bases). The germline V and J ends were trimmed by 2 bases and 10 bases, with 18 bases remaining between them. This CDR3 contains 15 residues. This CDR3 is CASSLILWGPSEQFF. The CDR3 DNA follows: TGTGCCAGCAGTTTAATCTTGTGGGGGCCTTCGGAGCAGTTCTTC.

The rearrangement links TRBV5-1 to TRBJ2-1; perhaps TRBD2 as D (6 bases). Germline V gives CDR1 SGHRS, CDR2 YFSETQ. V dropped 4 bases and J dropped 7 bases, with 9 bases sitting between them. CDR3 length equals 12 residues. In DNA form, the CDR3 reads TGCGCCAGCAGCCACGGGAGAAATGAGCAGTTCTTC. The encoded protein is CASSHGRNEQFF.

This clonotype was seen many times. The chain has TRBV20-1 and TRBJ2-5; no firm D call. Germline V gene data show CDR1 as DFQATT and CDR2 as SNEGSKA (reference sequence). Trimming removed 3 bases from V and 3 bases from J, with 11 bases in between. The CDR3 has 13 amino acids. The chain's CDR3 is CSASIVRKETQYF. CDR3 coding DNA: TGCAGTGCTAGCATCGTCCGAAAAGAGACCCAGTACTTC.

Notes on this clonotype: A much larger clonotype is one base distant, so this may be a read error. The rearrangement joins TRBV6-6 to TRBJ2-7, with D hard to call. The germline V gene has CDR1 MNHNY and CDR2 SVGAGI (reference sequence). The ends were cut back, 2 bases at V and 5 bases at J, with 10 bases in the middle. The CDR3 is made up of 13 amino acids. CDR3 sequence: CASSYGERDEQYF. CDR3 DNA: TGTGCCAGCAGTTACGGAGAACGGGACGAGCAGTACTTC.

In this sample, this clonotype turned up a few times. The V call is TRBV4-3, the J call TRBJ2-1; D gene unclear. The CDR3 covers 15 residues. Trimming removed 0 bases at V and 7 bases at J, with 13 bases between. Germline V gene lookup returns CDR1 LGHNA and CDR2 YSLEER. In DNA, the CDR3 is TGCGCCAGCAGCCAAGACCCCTTCAGAGAAAATGAGCAGTTCTTC. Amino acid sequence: CASSQDPFRENEQFF.

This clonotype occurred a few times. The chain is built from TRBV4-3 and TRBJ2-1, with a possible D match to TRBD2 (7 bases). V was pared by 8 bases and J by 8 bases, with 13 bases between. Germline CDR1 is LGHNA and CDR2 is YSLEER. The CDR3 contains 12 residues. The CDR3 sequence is CASGGGAYEQFF. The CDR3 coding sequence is TGCGCCAGCGGAGGGGGGGCCTATGAGCAGTTCTTC.

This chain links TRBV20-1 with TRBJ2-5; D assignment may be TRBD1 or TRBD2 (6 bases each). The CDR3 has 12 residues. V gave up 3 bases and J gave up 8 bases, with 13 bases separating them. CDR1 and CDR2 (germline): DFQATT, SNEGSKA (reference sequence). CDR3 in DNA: TGCAGTGCTAGTGATGGGGGGCCTACCCAGTACTTC. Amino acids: CSASDGGPTQYF.

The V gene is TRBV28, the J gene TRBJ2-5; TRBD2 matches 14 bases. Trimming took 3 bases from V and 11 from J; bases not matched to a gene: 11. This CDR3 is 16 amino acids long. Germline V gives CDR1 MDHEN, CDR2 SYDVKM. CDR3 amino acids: CASSLTSGGALNEQYF. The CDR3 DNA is TGTGCCAGCAGTTTGACTAGCGGGGGGGCCCTCAATGAGCAGTACTTC.

Written as DNA, the CDR3 is TGTGCCAGCAGTGAAGTGCAAGCCTACAATGAGCAGTTCTTC. It encodes CASSEVQAYNEQFF. The rearrangement joins TRBV2 to TRBJ2-1; D is ambiguous. V was pared by 1 base and J by 2 bases, with 6 bases between. This CDR3 comprises 14 residues. From germline, CDR1 is SNHLY and CDR2 FYNNEI.

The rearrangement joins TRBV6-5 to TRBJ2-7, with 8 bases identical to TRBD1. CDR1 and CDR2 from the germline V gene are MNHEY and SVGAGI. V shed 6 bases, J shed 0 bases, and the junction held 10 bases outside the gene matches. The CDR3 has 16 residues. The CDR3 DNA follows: TGTGCCAGCAGGTACAAAATGACAGGGGACTCCTACGAGCAGTACTTC. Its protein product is CASRYKMTGDSYEQYF.

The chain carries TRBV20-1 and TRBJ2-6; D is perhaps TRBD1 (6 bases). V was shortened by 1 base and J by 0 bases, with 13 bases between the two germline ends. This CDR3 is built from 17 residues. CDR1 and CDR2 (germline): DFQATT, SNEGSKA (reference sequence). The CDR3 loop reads CSARGIRQASGANVLTF. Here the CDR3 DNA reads TGCAGTGCTAGAGGGATCAGACAGGCCTCTGGGGCCAACGTCCTGACTTTC.

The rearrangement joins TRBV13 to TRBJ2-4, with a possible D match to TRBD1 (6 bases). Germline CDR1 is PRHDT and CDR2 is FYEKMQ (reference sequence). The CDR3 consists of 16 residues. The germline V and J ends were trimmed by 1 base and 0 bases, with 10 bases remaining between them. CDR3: CASSLAQGQAKNIQYF. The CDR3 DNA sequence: TGTGCCAGCAGCTTAGCACAGGGACAAGCCAAAAACATTCAGTACTTC.

The CDR3 DNA reads TGCAGTGCTAGCCTCTTTCTCAATCAAAACATTCAGTACTTC. The encoded protein is CSASLFLNQNIQYF. This chain uses TRBV20-1 with TRBJ2-4, with D hard to call. Germline V CDR1 and CDR2: DFQATT, SNEGSKA (reference sequence). Trimming took 3 bases from V and 5 from J, leaving 14 bases between them. The CDR3 covers 14 residues.

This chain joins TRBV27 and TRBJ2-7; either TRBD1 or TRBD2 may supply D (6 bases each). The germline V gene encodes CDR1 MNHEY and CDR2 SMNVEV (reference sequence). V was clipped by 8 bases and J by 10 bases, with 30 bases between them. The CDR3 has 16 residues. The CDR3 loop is CASRMGGTGTQEAQYF. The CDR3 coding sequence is TGTGCCAGCCGAATGGGGGGCACAGGGACCCAAGAGGCCCAGTACTTC.

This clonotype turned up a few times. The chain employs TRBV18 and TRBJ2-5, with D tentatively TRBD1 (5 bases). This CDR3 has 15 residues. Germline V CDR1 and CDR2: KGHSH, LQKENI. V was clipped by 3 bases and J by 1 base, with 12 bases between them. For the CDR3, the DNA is TGTGCCAGCTCACCGATCCAGGGCTCCCAAGAGACCCAGTACTTC. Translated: CASSPIQGSQETQYF.

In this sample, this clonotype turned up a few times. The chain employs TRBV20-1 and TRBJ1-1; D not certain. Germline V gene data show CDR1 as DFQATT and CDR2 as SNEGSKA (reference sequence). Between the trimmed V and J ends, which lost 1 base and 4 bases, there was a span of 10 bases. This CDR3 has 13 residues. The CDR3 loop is CSARVEVFTEAFF. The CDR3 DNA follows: TGCAGTGCTAGAGTCGAGGTTTTCACTGAAGCTTTCTTT.

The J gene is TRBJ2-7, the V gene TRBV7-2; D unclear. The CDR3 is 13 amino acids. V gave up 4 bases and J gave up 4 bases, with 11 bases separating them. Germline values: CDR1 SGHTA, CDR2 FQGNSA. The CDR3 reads CASSSSVSYEQYF. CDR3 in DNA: TGTGCCAGCAGCTCAAGCGTGTCATACGAGCAGTACTTC.

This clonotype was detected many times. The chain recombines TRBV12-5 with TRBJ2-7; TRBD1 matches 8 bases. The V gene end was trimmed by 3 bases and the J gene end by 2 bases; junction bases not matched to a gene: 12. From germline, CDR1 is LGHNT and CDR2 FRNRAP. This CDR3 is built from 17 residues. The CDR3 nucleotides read TGTGCTAGTGGTTTTCAAGTGGGACAGGTGCCAACCTACGAGCAGTACTTC. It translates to CASGFQVGQVPTYEQYF.

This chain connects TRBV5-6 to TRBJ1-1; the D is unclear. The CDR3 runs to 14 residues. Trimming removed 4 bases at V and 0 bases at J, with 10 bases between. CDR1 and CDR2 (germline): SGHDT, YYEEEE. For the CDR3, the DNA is TGTGCCAGCAGCCGGTACGGCTTGAACACTGAAGCTTTCTTT. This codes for CASSRYGLNTEAFF.

As DNA, the CDR3 is TGTGCCAGCAGTCCCACAGGGGGAACCGGGGAGCTGTTTTTT. It specifies CASSPTGGTGELFF. V gene TRBV6-2 or TRBV6-3 combines with J gene TRBJ2-2; 8 bases are a match to TRBD1. The germline V gene has CDR1 MNHEY and CDR2 SVGEGT. V lost 5 bases and J lost 5; bases outside the gene matches: 4. The CDR3 is 14 amino acids.

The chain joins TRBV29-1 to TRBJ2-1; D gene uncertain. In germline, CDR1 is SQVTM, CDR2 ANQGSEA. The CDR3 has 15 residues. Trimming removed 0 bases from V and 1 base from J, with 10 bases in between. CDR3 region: CSVEDSLGSYNEQFF. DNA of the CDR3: TGCAGCGTTGAAGATTCATTGGGATCCTACAATGAGCAGTTCTTC.

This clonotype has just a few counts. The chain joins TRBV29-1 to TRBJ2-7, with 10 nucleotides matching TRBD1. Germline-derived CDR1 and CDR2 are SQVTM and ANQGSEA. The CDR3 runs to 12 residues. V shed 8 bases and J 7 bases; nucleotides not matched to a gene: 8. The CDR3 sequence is CSTRTGGWEQYF. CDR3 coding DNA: TGCAGCACCCGGACAGGGGGGTGGGAGCAGTACTTC.